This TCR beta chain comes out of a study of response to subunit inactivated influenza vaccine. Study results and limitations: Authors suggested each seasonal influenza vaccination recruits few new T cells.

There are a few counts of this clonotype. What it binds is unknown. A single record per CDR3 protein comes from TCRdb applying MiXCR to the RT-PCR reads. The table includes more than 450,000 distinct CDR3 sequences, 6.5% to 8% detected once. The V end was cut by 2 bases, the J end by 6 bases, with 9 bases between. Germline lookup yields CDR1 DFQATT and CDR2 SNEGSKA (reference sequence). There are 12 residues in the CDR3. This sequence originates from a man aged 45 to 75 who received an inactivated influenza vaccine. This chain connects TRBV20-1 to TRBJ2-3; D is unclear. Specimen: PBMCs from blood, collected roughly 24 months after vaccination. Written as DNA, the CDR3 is TGCAGTGCTAGATTAACGGTTGATACGCAGTATTTT. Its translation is CSARLTVDTQYF.